The sequence of this T cell receptor (beta chain) was determined in a study of cytomegalovirus exposure and HLA in healthy donors (dated by TCRdb to the late 2010s). With respect to the entire study: An earlier analysis of roughly 610 of the donors reported approximately 280 Gb of sequence data and 95 million to 130 million unique TCR beta sequences obtained from around 180 million T cells. HLA typing included class I and class II loci at four-digit resolution. The study combined high-throughput TCR immunosequencing, statistical association of individual TCRs with disease status, and machine learning to predict cytomegalovirus infection status. Several DR-DQ haplotypes were treated as single units for association and clustering because of strong linkage in the cohort. Donor age, sex, ethnicity and CMV serostatus were compiled alongside the repertoire data. Of the roughly 400 genotyped donors, roughly 76% were placed in the genetic ancestry cluster associated with self-reported Caucasian donors. The study profiled the T cell repertoires of under 700 subjects by immunosequencing and related them to cytomegalovirus serostatus. In addition to the first cohort of hundreds of subjects, a separate validation cohort of 130 or so different subjects was used. In an earlier analysis of 550 to 700 of the donors, high-throughput TCR beta sequencing was used to judge whether each TCR beta V gene segment behaved as functional or pseudogenic. To study patterns of TCR occurrence, a later analysis re-analyzed previously published TCR beta repertoires from around 670 donors and added high-resolution HLA genotyping. A later genetic analysis took genome-wide SNP genotypes for about 65% of the 666 donors and used that subset as a discovery cohort. An early release covering 500 to 750 HLA-typed donors comprised approximately 290 gigabases of sequencing data and around 86 million unique TCR sequences. Typing coverage varied by locus: 629-630 donors for A, B, C, DRB1 and DQB1; more than 500 for DQA1; more than 600 for DPA1; fewer than 480 for DPB1. Among roughly 400 genotyped donors of the cohort, an average of around 250,000 unique TCR beta nucleotide sequences was sequenced per donor, of which about 19% were non-productive. Rather than using new phenotypic data, the later analysis identified candidate immune exposures from TCR beta sequences and from how often those sequences occurred across donors. The study was designed to test whether signatures of past pathogen exposure could be identified by cataloging public T cell receptors. Every repertoire in the discovery cohort had been generated on one and the same sequencing platform. Broader findings and caveats from the paper: Most TCR sequences were observed very rarely across donors, whereas some public TCRs were present in many individuals. An earlier analysis of approximately 600 of the donors showed that most TCR beta V segments appeared in productive rearrangements either about 87% or about 30% of the time, which broadly matched IMGT annotations. According to a later genetic analysis, donors in an Asian-associated ancestry cluster had fewer N-insertions in productive TCRs than the approximately 670-donor mean. The classifier was reported to diagnose cytomegalovirus status with high specificity and sensitivity in both the original cohort and the validation cohort. Assigning TCR associations to individual alleles was difficult when HLA alleles, especially DR and DQ, strongly co-occurred. A further reported finding was that TCR beta sequences accurately predicted the HLA-A and HLA-B alleles for most subjects in the first cohort. According to a later analysis, parvovirus B19, influenza, CMV and Epstein-Barr virus appeared linked to several top co-occurrence clusters. In a later analysis, HLA-associated TCR beta chains were found to be more clonally expanded and to have lower generation probabilities than equally common non-associated chains. Because the 87-base-pair reads could not distinguish some IMGT-functional V segments, including TRBV6-2 and TRBV6-3, those segments were excluded. It was suggested by the authors that the approach could potentially be generalized to other disease states and immunological phenotypes. In a later analysis, most CMV-associated TCR beta chains were found to appear HLA-restricted, with HLA associations seemingly driven largely by CMV exposure. A later analysis associated 15,000 or so TCR beta sequences with specific HLA alleles at a false discovery rate of 0.05. Linkage disequilibrium might explain the correlated functional status among segregating V segments, but an unknown experimental factor could not be excluded. Three of the identified cytomegalovirus-associated TCR beta chains were confirmed in vitro to be specific for cytomegalovirus antigens. A total of about 150 TCR beta chains were listed by the study as associated with cytomegalovirus. Sequencing depth was assumed to be roughly uniform across donors in the presence/absence analyses, though that assumption may not hold. In a later genetic analysis, a missense DCLRE1C variant was associated with V-gene and J-gene trimming of TCR beta chains, and the association was replicated in an independent cohort. A later analysis found that TCR association rates varied across HLA loci, with DRB1 alleles showing the most associated TCRs and HLA-C alleles the fewest. Around 16 rarely observed V segments, including chromosome 9 orphons, were excluded from the earlier analysis of approximately 500 of the donors because counts were too low. This cohort had only TCR beta chains sequenced, and the lack of alpha or paired-chain data limited which features could be detected. Because HLA typing was missing for some donors at each locus, association tests included only the typed subset. CMV serostatus was the only immune exposure information available for the cohort. A group of highly shared sequence variants was considered likely to be a technical artifact of the sequencing pipeline.

The cohort consisted of hundreds of healthy bone marrow donors. All cohort members were sampled while nominally healthy, although unrecorded immune exposures were likely present. The donor was CMV seropositive and was included in the group of some 290 seropositive cohort members. Each donor provided a peripheral blood sample, and peripheral blood mononuclear cells were used for TCR beta sequencing. Genomic DNA was extracted from the blood cell samples with the Qiagen DNeasy Blood Extraction Kit. As for this clone: Its antigen is not yet known. Base-call qualities are not available, and no considerably larger clone is one nucleotide away.

Libraries were prepared through the immunoSEQ multiplex PCR assay. A mixture of 60 forward primers for TCR Vbeta segments and 13 reverse primers for TCR Jbeta segments was used in the multiplex PCR. Amplification of the CDR3 region of rearranged TCR beta genes was performed with a multiplex PCR assay on genomic DNA. The amplified TCR beta libraries were sequenced on the Illumina HiSeq System as 87-base-pair reads. The paper's data handling went like this. A later analysis tallied roughly 80 million unique TCR beta chains across the 600 to 700 repertoires, and approximately 12 million of those chains were shared by two or more donors. Raw reads were error-corrected and collapsed into unique sequences by a nearest-neighbor algorithm in which closely related sequences were merged to remove PCR and sequencing errors. Alignment of CDR3 sequences to IMGT reference sequences was used to assign V, D and J gene segments. For a sequence to be retained, a match of at least six nucleotides to both a V gene segment and a J gene segment was required. Rearrangements were called productive when the CDR3 lacked stop codons and stayed in frame with V and J; all others were non-productive. CDR3 was defined by IMGT convention, running from the second conserved V-encoded cysteine to the conserved J-encoded phenylalanine. The earlier analysis of about 530 of the donors excluded any sequence lacking an unambiguous match to a single V gene segment. An earlier analysis of a few hundred of the donors classified V segments as functional when productive rearrangements were above 56.7% and as segregating when the standard deviation between donors was above 5%. A statistical classification framework was built for diagnosing cytomegalovirus status from the catalog of TCR beta chain sequences. In a later analysis, V and J genes were assigned by comparing TCR nucleotide sequences against IMGT/GENE-DB human TR gene sequences. Using the TCRdist pipeline, a later analysis assigned CDR3 sequences along with most-parsimonious VDJ recombination scenarios. In a later analysis, each TCR beta chain was defined by its CDR3 amino acid sequence together with its V-gene family, and reads lacking a unique V-gene family were excluded. To address suspected cross-contamination and a sequencing artifact, a later analysis removed 550 to 750 highly shared, low-generation-probability nucleotide sequences. A later analysis calculated a clonal expansion index for each public chain from normalized within-repertoire ranks of inferred template counts. A later analysis computed generation probabilities with a VDJ recombination model fitted to out-of-frame rearrangements, and checked the results against IGoR. In a later analysis, TCR-TCR, TCR-HLA and TCR-CMV co-occurrence was scored with hypergeometric tests, and a repertoire-size bias correction was applied to TCR pairs. In a later analysis, false discovery rates were estimated by permuting HLA or CMV assignments 20 times. A later analysis grouped co-occurring TCRs with DBSCAN, adding TCRdist sequence similarity when clustering within HLA-allele-positive subsets. Repertoires with fewer than 30,000 or more than 120,000 public chains, plus five repertoires with anomalous nucleotide sharing, were excluded from co-occurrence clustering. TCRdb re-hosts the immuneACCESS table, in-frame sequences only. Its copies lack some clones; in the studies checked, an unresolved V gene accounts for under half of them, and the cause for the rest is not known. V and J calls and clone size are as listed in that table; D and trimming were resolved from the DNA. This sample lists approximately 170,000 clones; approximately 84% were detected once. 1% to 1.5% of the sample is taken by the ten largest.

Reading from cysteine to phenylalanine, the CDR3 counts 15 amino acids. Only the CDR3 region is kept as DNA, spanning 45 bases read in frame from base 1. The germline V gene encodes CDR1 LNHNV and CDR2 YYDKDF (reference sequence). V gives up 1 base and J gives up 4 bases, and the segment between their germline ends measures 13 bases. The chain is assembled from TRBV15 and TRBJ2-5; confidence is insufficient to name the D gene. The source material was PBMCs. This receptor was identified in a man between 45 and 60 years old in good health and CMV-seropositive. The CDR3 is CATSRGGGLRETQYF. The nucleotides read TGTGCCACCAGCAGAGGAGGCGGCCTTCGAGAGACCCAGTACTTC.